This entry is about one TCR beta chain. The sample belongs to a study of blood T cells in healthy people across ages. The CDR3 has 15 residues. The V segment lost 1 base and the J segment 6 bases; nucleotides outside the gene matches: 6. Germline V CDR1 and CDR2: MGHRA, YSYEKL. PCR was performed a second time for roughly 7 to 12 cycles using a sample-barcoded 5' primer and a J-beta primer mix. Using its own MiXCR run on the 5' RACE reads, TCRdb lists one record per CDR3 protein. The table shows around 1.1 million distinct CDR3 sequences, with roughly two fifths occurring only once. The sequence derives from a man in his late teens or twenties in good health. The specimen sequenced was blood. This chain links TRBV4-1 with TRBJ2-1; TRBD2 aligns across 7 bases. This chain's CDR3 is CASSQGAGVGNEQFF. CDR3 DNA sequence: TGCGCCAGCAGCCAAGGCGCGGGGGTTGGCAATGAGCAGTTCTTC.